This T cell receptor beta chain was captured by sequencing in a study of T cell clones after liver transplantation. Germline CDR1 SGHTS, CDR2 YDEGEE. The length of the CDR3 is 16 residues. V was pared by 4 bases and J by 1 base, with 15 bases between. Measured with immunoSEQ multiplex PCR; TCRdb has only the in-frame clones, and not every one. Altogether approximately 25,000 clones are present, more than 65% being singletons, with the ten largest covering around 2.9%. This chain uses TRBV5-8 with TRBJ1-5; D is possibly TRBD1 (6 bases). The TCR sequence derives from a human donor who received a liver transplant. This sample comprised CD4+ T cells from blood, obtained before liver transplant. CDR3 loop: CASSIDPTGSNQPQHF. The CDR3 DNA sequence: TGTGCCAGCAGCATCGACCCGACAGGAAGCAATCAGCCCCAGCATTTT.